A selection of T cell receptor beta chains follows, all from one sample in a study of neurological immune-mediated disorders. MiXCR was run by TCRdb on the 5' RACE reads, yielding one entry per CDR3 protein. The sample lists 50,000 to 65,000 distinct CDR3 sequences; around 3.9% were seen once. Source material: PBMCs. These TCRs come from a man aged 25-40 years with multiple sclerosis. The CDR3 runs from the conserved cysteine through the conserved F or W. A D gene is named only where the DNA matches it firmly. Clone size is not always given. Where it is, it says once, few, many or a class for expanded clones.

size: few; J: TRBJ2-1; D: .; V: TRBV15; DNA: TGTGCCACCAGCCCTCCGACAGGCCGAGGGGGAAATGAGCAGTTCTTC; CDR3: CATSPPTGRGGNEQFF
size: many; J: TRBJ2-7; D: .; V: TRBV18; DNA: TGTGCCAGCTCATTTGACAGCAGCTCCTACGAGCAGTACTTC; CDR3: CASSFDSSSYEQYF
size: many; J: TRBJ1-1; D: .; V: TRBV29-1; DNA: TGCAGCGTTGCTCTCTCCGGGAGCCGTAACACTGAAGCTTTCTTT; CDR3: CSVALSGSRNTEAFF
size: many; J: TRBJ1-2; D: .; V: TRBV12-3/TRBV12-4; DNA: TGTGCCAGCAGTTCGACGGGGTACTATGGCTACACCTTC; CDR3: CASSSTGYYGYTF
size: many; J: TRBJ2-5; D: TRBD1; V: TRBV15; DNA: TGTGCCACCAGCAGACCCTGGGGACAGCAAGAGACCCAGTACTTC; CDR3: CATSRPWGQQETQYF
size: .; J: TRBJ2-6; D: .; V: TRBV28; DNA: TGTGCCAGCAGTTTAGTAGGCTCTGGGGCCAACGTCCTGACTTTC; CDR3: CASSLVGSGANVLTF
size: many; J: TRBJ1-1; D: .; V: TRBV12-3/TRBV12-4; DNA: TGTGCCAGCACCCTTATGAACACTGAAGCTTTCTTT; CDR3: CASTLMNTEAFF
size: many; J: TRBJ2-5; D: .; V: TRBV20-1; DNA: TGCAGTGCTAGACTAGGATCGGGGACCCAGTACTTC; CDR3: CSARLGSGTQYF
size: many; J: TRBJ2-2; D: .; V: TRBV7-7; DNA: TGTGCTAGCAGCTCCGGCCATCTTACCGGGGAGCTGTTTTTT; CDR3: CASSSGHLTGELFF
size: many; J: TRBJ2-3; D: TRBD2; V: TRBV6-2/TRBV6-3; DNA: TGTGCCAGCAGTCAAACCGGGACTAGCGGCGGTACGCAGTATTTT; CDR3: CASSQTGTSGGTQYF
size: .; J: TRBJ2-6; D: .; V: TRBV5-1; DNA: TGCGCCAGCAGCGCCTCTGGGGCCAACGTCCTGACTTTC; CDR3: CASSASGANVLTF
size: many; J: TRBJ2-2; D: TRBD2; V: TRBV20-1; DNA: TGCAGTGCCCCGGGAGGTGGGGCCGGGGAGCTGTTTTTT; CDR3: CSAPGGGAGELFF
size: many; J: TRBJ2-7; D: .; V: TRBV5-6; DNA: TGTGCCAGCAGCTACGACGGTAGCTCCTACGAGCAGTACTTC; CDR3: CASSYDGSSYEQYF
size: .; J: TRBJ2-1; D: TRBD2; V: TRBV6-6; DNA: TGTGCCAGCAGTTTCAAGACTAGCGGGGGAAACAATGAGCAGTTCTTC; CDR3: CASSFKTSGGNNEQFF
size: many; J: TRBJ2-2; D: .; V: TRBV9; DNA: TGTGCCAGCAGCGTGAGTCTCCTGTCGAACACCGGGGAGCTGTTTTTT; CDR3: CASSVSLLSNTGELFF
size: many; J: TRBJ1-5; D: .; V: TRBV6-1; DNA: TGTGCCAGCACTGAAGGGGGTAGGAGCAATCAGCCCCAGCATTTT; CDR3: CASTEGGRSNQPQHF
size: many; J: TRBJ2-3; D: .; V: TRBV6-1; DNA: TGTGCCACTACTTCCTTCAGGGTGATGGGCACAGATACGCAGTATTTT; CDR3: CATTSFRVMGTDTQYF
size: many; J: TRBJ1-5; D: .; V: TRBV28; DNA: TGTGCCAGCAGTTTAAAAGGGCCCTATCAGCCCCAGCATTTT; CDR3: CASSLKGPYQPQHF
size: .; J: TRBJ2-1; D: TRBD2; V: TRBV7-2; DNA: TGTGCCAGCAGCTCCGCTTCATTTAGCGGGGGGACTTCCAATGAGCAGTTCTTC; CDR3: CASSSASFSGGTSNEQFF
size: many; J: TRBJ2-7; D: TRBD2; V: TRBV20-1; DNA: TGCAGTGCTAGAATTTTGGCGTCACTAGCGGCCCCCTACGAGCAGTACTTC; CDR3: CSARILASLAAPYEQYF
size: many; J: TRBJ2-1; D: .; V: TRBV15; DNA: TGTGCCACCAGCAGGGAGCCTGCCGGATACAATGAGCAGTTCTTC; CDR3: CATSREPAGYNEQFF
size: many; J: TRBJ1-6; D: .; V: TRBV28; DNA: TGTGCCAGCAGCAATCCTGCGGCGACGGGAAATTCACCCCTCCACTTT; CDR3: CASSNPAATGNSPLHF
size: many; J: TRBJ2-7; D: .; V: TRBV9; DNA: TGTGCCAGCACTCCCAGGGGAGGGAGCTCCTACGAGCAGTACTTC; CDR3: CASTPRGGSSYEQYF
size: many; J: TRBJ1-5; D: .; V: TRBV20-1; DNA: TGCAGTGCTAGAGATACGGGCCTCTCGGGCAATCAGCCCCAGCATTTT; CDR3: CSARDTGLSGNQPQHF
size: many; J: TRBJ1-1; D: .; V: TRBV20-1; DNA: TGCAGTGCTAGAGGGCACGGCGGGGAAGCTTTCTTT; CDR3: CSARGHGGEAFF
size: many; J: TRBJ1-4; D: .; V: TRBV7-9; DNA: TGTGCCAGCAGCTACAGTGCAACTAATGAAAAACTGTTTTTT; CDR3: CASSYSATNEKLFF
size: few; J: TRBJ2-3; D: .; V: TRBV27; DNA: TGTGCCAGCAGTGTTTACGGGACTGTGGCCGCAGATACGCAGTATTTT; CDR3: CASSVYGTVAADTQYF
size: many; J: TRBJ1-5; D: .; V: TRBV20-1; DNA: TGCAGTGCTAGGCGCGATACGAGTCGGAATCAGCCCCAGCATTTT; CDR3: CSARRDTSRNQPQHF
size: many; J: TRBJ2-3; D: TRBD2; V: TRBV5-1; DNA: TGCGCCAGCAGCTACGGTAGCGGGCGACGCACAGATACGCAGTATTTT; CDR3: CASSYGSGRRTDTQYF
size: many; J: TRBJ1-1; D: TRBD1; V: TRBV5-1; DNA: TGCGCCAGCAGCTTACAGGGGAGAGTAACTGAAGCTTTCTTT; CDR3: CASSLQGRVTEAFF
size: many; J: TRBJ2-3; D: TRBD2; V: TRBV5-1; DNA: TGCGCCAGCAGCCTCGGGACTAGCGGGGGCACAGATACGCAGTATTTT; CDR3: CASSLGTSGGTDTQYF
size: many; J: TRBJ2-7; D: TRBD1; V: TRBV7-6; DNA: TGTGCCAGCAGCCGGGACAGGGTGAACGAGCAGTACTTC; CDR3: CASSRDRVNEQYF
size: many; J: TRBJ1-2; D: .; V: TRBV11-2; DNA: TGTGCCAGCAGCTCGAAAGGGAATCAGGGCTCCTGGGACTATGGCTACACCTTC; CDR3: CASSSKGNQGSWDYGYTF
size: many; J: TRBJ2-3; D: .; V: TRBV5-1; DNA: TGCGCCAGCAGCTGGGGGCAGAGGACCAGCACAGATACGCAGTATTTT; CDR3: CASSWGQRTSTDTQYF
size: many; J: TRBJ2-7; D: TRBD2; V: TRBV27; DNA: TGTGCCAGCAGTCACCGGACTAGCGGGAGCGTTTTCTACGAGCAGTACTTC; CDR3: CASSHRTSGSVFYEQYF
size: many; J: TRBJ2-1; D: TRBD2; V: TRBV20-1; DNA: TGCAGTGCTAGAGATCTTCAAGACGGGGGGTTCTCCTACAATGAGCAGTTCTTC; CDR3: CSARDLQDGGFSYNEQFF
size: many; J: TRBJ1-1; D: .; V: TRBV29-1; DNA: TGCAGCGTTAACAGGGACACTGAAGCTTTCTTT; CDR3: CSVNRDTEAFF
size: many; J: TRBJ2-1; D: TRBD1; V: TRBV9; DNA: TGTGCCAGCAGCGTAGCCCCACAGGGGAGAGATGAGCAGTTCTTC; CDR3: CASSVAPQGRDEQFF
size: many; J: TRBJ2-7; D: .; V: TRBV12-3/TRBV12-4; DNA: TGTGCCAGCAGTTTGACAGGCGAGCAGTACTTC; CDR3: CASSLTGEQYF
size: many; J: TRBJ2-3; D: .; V: TRBV3-1; DNA: TGTGCCAGCAGCCAAGCACAAGGGGGCACAGATACGCAGTATTTT; CDR3: CASSQAQGGTDTQYF
size: many; J: TRBJ2-3; D: TRBD1; V: TRBV5-6; DNA: TGTGCCAGCAGCCGACCCCGGGACAGGGGGAGAAGGGGCACAGATACGCAGTATTTT; CDR3: CASSRPRDRGRRGTDTQYF
size: many; J: TRBJ2-1; D: TRBD1; V: TRBV28; DNA: TGTGCCAGCAGCCTGACAGGGGGCAACAACAATGAGCAGTTCTTC; CDR3: CASSLTGGNNNEQFF
size: many; J: TRBJ2-7; D: .; V: TRBV7-9; DNA: TGTGCCAGCAGCTTAGAGGGGACGTTATCCTACGAGCAGTACTTC; CDR3: CASSLEGTLSYEQYF
size: .; J: TRBJ2-5; D: TRBD2; V: TRBV18; DNA: TGTGCCAGCTCACCGACGGGAGGTGGGGAGACCCAGTACTTC; CDR3: CASSPTGGGETQYF
size: many; J: TRBJ1-2; D: .; V: TRBV2; DNA: TGTGCCAGCAGTGAAGTGGGTGTCCCAGCTAACTATGGCTACACCTTC; CDR3: CASSEVGVPANYGYTF
size: many; J: TRBJ1-2; D: .; V: TRBV4-1; DNA: TGCGCCAGCAGCCAATACACAGAAGCTAACTATGGCTACACCTTC; CDR3: CASSQYTEANYGYTF
size: many; J: TRBJ2-5; D: .; V: TRBV5-1; DNA: TGCGCCAGCAGCTTGGATCCAGGGGAGACCCAGTACTTC; CDR3: CASSLDPGETQYF
size: many; J: TRBJ1-2; D: .; V: TRBV5-1; DNA: TGCGCCAGCAGCCCCTCGGTCGTTAACTATGGCTACACCTTC; CDR3: CASSPSVVNYGYTF
size: many; J: TRBJ2-1; D: .; V: TRBV19; DNA: TGTGCCAGTAGCACCTTTGGGGGTCTCAATGAGCAGTTCTTC; CDR3: CASSTFGGLNEQFF
size: many; J: TRBJ1-1; D: .; V: TRBV5-1; DNA: TGCGCCAGCAGCTTACGGGCGGGCGGGACTGAAGCTTTCTTT; CDR3: CASSLRAGGTEAFF
size: many; J: TRBJ1-1; D: .; V: TRBV7-9; DNA: TGTGCCAGCAGCTTTAAACCTAGGCCCCCGGGAACTGAAGCTTTCTTT; CDR3: CASSFKPRPPGTEAFF
size: many; J: TRBJ1-5; D: .; V: TRBV27; DNA: TGTGCCAGCAGAGGTAGCAATCAGCCCCAGCATTTT; CDR3: CASRGSNQPQHF
size: many; J: TRBJ1-1; D: .; V: TRBV6-5; DNA: TGTGCCAGCAGTTATACAGAGAACACTGAAGCTTTCTTT; CDR3: CASSYTENTEAFF
size: many; J: TRBJ2-3; D: .; V: TRBV9; DNA: TGTGCCAGCAGCGAACTAGGGAGTACGCAGTATTTT; CDR3: CASSELGSTQYF
size: many; J: TRBJ1-1; D: .; V: TRBV5-1; DNA: TGCGCCCGGGGCGGGGAGGGAAGCACTGAAGCTTTCTTT; CDR3: CARGGEGSTEAFF
size: many; J: TRBJ1-6; D: TRBD1; V: TRBV3-1; DNA: TGTGCCAGCAGCCAAGATTTACAATACGGAGGGGGCCAACCCCTCAACTTT; CDR3: CASSQDLQYGGGQPLNF
size: many; J: TRBJ2-3; D: .; V: TRBV20-1; DNA: TGCAGTGCTAGAATACTGACTAGCACAGATACGCAGTATTTT; CDR3: CSARILTSTDTQYF
size: many; J: TRBJ1-1; D: .; V: TRBV7-2; DNA: TGTGCCAGCAGCTTACGGTGGAACACTGAAGCTTTCTTT; CDR3: CASSLRWNTEAFF
size: many; J: TRBJ1-5; D: .; V: TRBV28; DNA: TGTGCCAGCAGTTTGGCAGGGACCGATCGCCCCCAGCATTTT; CDR3: CASSLAGTDRPQHF
size: many; J: TRBJ2-3; D: TRBD2; V: TRBV19; DNA: TGTGCCAGTAGCGGGACTAGCGGCACAGATACGCAGTATTTT; CDR3: CASSGTSGTDTQYF